The subject of this entry is one T cell receptor beta chain. There are many counts of this clonotype. Its antigen has not been determined. Base qualities are not provided; no much larger clone lies one nucleotide away. This specimen belongs to a study of response to subunit inactivated influenza vaccine (dated by TCRdb to about 2018). Broadly, across the study: To follow how T cells responded to a trivalent subunit inactivated influenza vaccine, the researchers relied on deep quantitative profiling of the T cell receptor repertoire.

The library was obtained by RT-PCR. Reads for this sample came from an Illumina HiSeq 2500. The public reads were run again by TCRdb, first through fastp at Q25 and then through MiXCR, and only productive beta chains were kept. Rows with a matching CDR3 protein are joined into one entry that keeps the most common DNA and genes. Here the sample has 200,000 to 300,000 distinct CDR3 sequences; over 9% occur a single time. The ten largest clonotypes hold 7.8% of the sample. Beyond this particular receptor, the publication reports: The authors proposed that each seasonal influenza vaccination may bring in only a limited number of new T cells.

From the cysteine up to the phenylalanine, the CDR3 has a length of 14 residues. Left in the record is the CDR3 DNA by itself, 42 bases read in frame from the first base. V and J lose 5 bases and 4 bases, and a span of 14 bases separates them. This specimen was non-naive T cells sorted from PBMCs, taken around two weeks before vaccination. The intended sense of this specimen's cell subset or site label: memory T cell fraction. Rearrangement joined TRBV12-3 or TRBV12-4 to TRBJ2-5; possibly the D gene is TRBD2, per 5 matching bases. This TCR came from a man in his fifties who received an inactivated influenza vaccine. Donor details come from another sample of the same person, matched by shared clones. The CDR3 in this case is CASSELGMGETQYF. The sequence in DNA is TGTGCCAGCAGTGAACTAGGGATGGGAGAGACCCAGTACTTC.